The 9 T cell receptor beta chains below were found in one sample sequenced in a study of a mutant IDH1 vaccine in newly diagnosed glioma. TCRdb's copy holds only in-frame clones and misses some; the assay was immunoSEQ multiplex PCR. The sample has around 69,000 clones, around 87% seen once. Their antigens remain unidentified. The time point is: week 35, safety follow-up. Doses of 300 ug of mutant IDH1 20-mer peptide were given with topical imiquimod. The sample was PBMCs, taken from a glioma patient whose treatment included an IDH1 peptide vaccine. The origin of the receptors is a man aged 25 to 40 with glioma.

The chain has TRBV7-2 and TRBJ2-3, with D maybe TRBD1 (6 bases). CDR3 length equals 14 residues. Between the trimmed V and J ends, which lost 5 bases and 4 bases, there was a span of 13 bases. Germline loops: CDR1 SGHTA, CDR2 FQGNSA. The CDR3 here is CASSVDRPSDTQYF. The DNA for the CDR3 is TGTGCCAGCAGCGTAGACAGGCCGTCAGATACGCAGTATTTT.

The V and J genes are TRBV28 and TRBJ1-3, with no clear D. Germline V CDR1 and CDR2: MDHEN, SYDVKM. The germline V and J ends were trimmed by 8 bases and 0 bases, with 11 bases remaining between them. There are 14 residues in the CDR3. The CDR3 nucleotides are TGTGCCAGCGGAAAAGGATACTCTGGAAACACCATATATTTT. It yields the protein CASGKGYSGNTIYF.

This chain uses TRBV9 with TRBJ1-1, with unresolved D. V shed 3 bases and J shed 4 bases, with 10 bases lying between them. The germline CDR1 and CDR2 sequences are SGDLS and YYNGEE. This CDR3 contains 13 residues. This CDR3 reads CASSGTKSTEAFF. In DNA, the CDR3 is TGTGCCAGCAGCGGAACTAAGTCCACTGAAGCTTTCTTT.

The chain joins TRBV7-9 to TRBJ2-7; D possibly corresponds to TRBD1 (5 bases). V dropped 2 bases and J dropped 4 bases, with 12 bases sitting between them. Germline assignment: CDR1 SEHNR and CDR2 FQNEAQ (reference sequence). CDR3 size: 14 residues. In nucleotides, the CDR3 is TGTGCCAGCAGCTTATCAGGGTTCAATTACGAGCAGTACTTC. Translation gives CASSLSGFNYEQYF.

The V and J genes are TRBV28 and TRBJ2-7; the match to TRBD1 covers 8 bases. J lost 1 base, V lost 7 bases, and 6 bases had no gene match. This CDR3 spans 14 amino acids. Germline CDR1 is MDHEN and CDR2 is SYDVKM. In DNA form, the CDR3 reads TGTGCCAGCACGAGGCAGGGGGCGTCCTACGAGCAGTACTTC. Protein: CASTRQGASYEQYF.

This clone showed up just once. The chain has TRBV5-1 and TRBJ1-4; D gene unclear. V gave up 0 bases and J gave up 2 bases, with 11 bases separating them. Per the germline V gene, CDR1 is SGHRS and CDR2 is YFSETQ. The CDR3 has 16 residues. The CDR3 loop is CASSLAMGITNEKLFF. The CDR3 DNA sequence: TGCGCCAGCAGCTTGGCCATGGGCATTACTAATGAAAAACTGTTTTTT.

The J gene is TRBJ2-5, the V gene TRBV7-9; 7 nucleotides line up with TRBD2. The CDR3 consists of 12 residues. V shed 4 bases, J shed 4 bases, and the junction held 0 bases outside the gene matches. CDR1 is SEHNR and CDR2 is FQNEAQ in the germline V gene (reference sequence). CDR3 DNA sequence: TGTGCCAGCAGCTCTAGCGGAGAGACCCAGTACTTC. This encodes CASSSSGETQYF.

This rearrangement joins TRBV18 to TRBJ2-5, with D perhaps TRBD1 (6 bases). Deletions cut 5 bases from V and 2 bases from J, with 9 bases between. The CDR3 is 13 residues long. Germline loops: CDR1 KGHSH, CDR2 LQKENI. CDR3 nucleotides: TGTGCCAGCTCATCAGGACAGCAAGAGACCCAGTACTTC. Translation gives CASSSGQQETQYF.

This rearrangement joins TRBV11-1 to TRBJ2-2, with D hard to call. V lost 7 bases and J 2 bases, leaving 5 bases between the germline ends. This CDR3 spans 12 amino acids. The germline gives CDR1 SGHAT, CDR2 FQDESV (reference sequence). CDR3 loop: CASNNNTGELFF. The CDR3, as DNA: TGTGCCAGCAACAATAACACCGGGGAGCTGTTTTTT.